The sequence of this TCR beta chain was determined in a study of blood T cell repertoires in COVID-19. At the level of the study: Specimens from acute and convalescent COVID-19 originated in the United States, Italy and Spain. Sources were T cells, B-cell-depleted T cells, or PBMCs; the material itself was cDNA or gDNA.

CDR1 and CDR2 (germline): MNHEY, SVGAGI. This CDR3 has 15 residues. V was trimmed by 0 bases and J by 5 bases, leaving 13 bases between them. How the authors handled the data: Reference gene primer amplification yielded estimated nucleated cell counts. Clones were sequenced by immunoSEQ multiplex PCR, and TCRdb holds only the in-frame ones, with some missing. Clone size and V and J calls were adopted from that table, with D and trimming inferred from the DNA. This table holds about 140,000 clones, 85% to 90% found once. This chain joins TRBV6-5 and TRBJ1-1; the D is unclear. The TCR was taken from a woman in her sixties with active COVID-19. Sequenced: peripheral blood. The CDR3 region is CASSYSRLGGTEAFF. The CDR3 DNA reads as TGTGCCAGCAGTTACTCGAGGCTGGGAGGGACTGAAGCTTTCTTT.